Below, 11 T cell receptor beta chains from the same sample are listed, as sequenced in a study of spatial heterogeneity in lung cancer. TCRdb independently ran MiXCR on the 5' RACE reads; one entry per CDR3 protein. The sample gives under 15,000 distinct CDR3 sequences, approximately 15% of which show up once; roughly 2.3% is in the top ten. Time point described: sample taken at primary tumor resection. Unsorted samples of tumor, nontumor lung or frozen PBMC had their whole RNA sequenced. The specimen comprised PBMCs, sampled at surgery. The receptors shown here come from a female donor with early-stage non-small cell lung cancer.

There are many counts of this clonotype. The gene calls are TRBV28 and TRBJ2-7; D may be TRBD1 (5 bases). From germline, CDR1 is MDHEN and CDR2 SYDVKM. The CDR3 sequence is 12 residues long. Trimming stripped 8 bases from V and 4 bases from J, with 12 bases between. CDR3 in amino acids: CASGAKAYEQYF. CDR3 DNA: TGTGCCAGCGGGGCGAAGGCGTACGAGCAGTACTTC. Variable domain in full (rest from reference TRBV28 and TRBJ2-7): DVKVTQSSRYLVKRTGEKVFLECVQDMDHENMFWYRQDPGLGLRLIYFSYDVKMKEKGDIPEGYSVSREKKERFSLILESASTNQTSMYLCASGAKAYEQYFGPGTRLTVT.

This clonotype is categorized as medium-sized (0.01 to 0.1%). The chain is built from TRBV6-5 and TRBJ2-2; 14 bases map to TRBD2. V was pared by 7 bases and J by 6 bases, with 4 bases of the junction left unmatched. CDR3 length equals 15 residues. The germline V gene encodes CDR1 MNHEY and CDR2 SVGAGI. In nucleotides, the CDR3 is TGTGCCAGCACACGGACTAGCGGGGGGCCCGGGGAGCTGTTTTTT. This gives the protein CASTRTSGGPGELFF.

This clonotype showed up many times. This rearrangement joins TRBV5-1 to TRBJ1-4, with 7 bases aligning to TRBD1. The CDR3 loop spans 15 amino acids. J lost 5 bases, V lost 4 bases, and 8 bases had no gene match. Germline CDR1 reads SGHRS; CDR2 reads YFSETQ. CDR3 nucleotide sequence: TGCGCCAGCAGCAAAGGACAGGTGGGGAATGAAAAACTGTTTTTT. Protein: CASSKGQVGNEKLFF.

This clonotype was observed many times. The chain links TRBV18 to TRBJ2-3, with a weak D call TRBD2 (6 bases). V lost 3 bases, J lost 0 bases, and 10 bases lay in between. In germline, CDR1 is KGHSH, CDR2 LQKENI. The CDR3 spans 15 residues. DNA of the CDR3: TGTGCCAGCTCACCTCCTGGGACTAGCACAGATACGCAGTATTTT. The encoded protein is CASSPPGTSTDTQYF.

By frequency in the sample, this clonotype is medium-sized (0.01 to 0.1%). The CDR3 loop reads CASSYSQTSSGANVLTF. The CDR3 DNA is TGCGCCAGCAGCTACTCTCAAACCTCCTCTGGGGCCAACGTCCTGACTTTC. The rearrangement joins TRBV4-1 to TRBJ2-6; D gene unclear. The CDR3 has 17 amino acids. V dropped 5 bases and J dropped 0 bases, with 14 bases sitting between them. CDR1 and CDR2 (germline): MGHRA, YSYEKL.

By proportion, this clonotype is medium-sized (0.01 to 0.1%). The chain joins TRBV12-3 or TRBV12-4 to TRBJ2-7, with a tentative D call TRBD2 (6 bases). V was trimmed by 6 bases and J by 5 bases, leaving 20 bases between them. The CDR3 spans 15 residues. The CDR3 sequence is CASSAIGNGGNEQYF. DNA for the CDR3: TGTGCCAGCAGCGCCATAGGGAATGGAGGGAACGAGCAGTACTTC.

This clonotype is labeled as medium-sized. CDR3 residues: CASSPGTPLGFF. The CDR3 DNA is TGTGCCAGCAGCCCAGGGACCCCGTTGGGGTTCTTC. The chain uses TRBV12-3 or TRBV12-4 and TRBJ2-1; the D call may be TRBD1 or TRBD2 (5 bases each). This CDR3 region has 12 residues. The V end lost 6 bases, the J end lost 15 bases, and 18 bases lay between the germline ends.

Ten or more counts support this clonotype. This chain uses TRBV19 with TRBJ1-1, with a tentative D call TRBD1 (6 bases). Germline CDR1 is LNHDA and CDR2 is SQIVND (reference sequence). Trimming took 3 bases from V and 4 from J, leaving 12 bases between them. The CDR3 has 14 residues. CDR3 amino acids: CASSIFGQTTEAFF. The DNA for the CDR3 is TGTGCCAGTAGTATTTTCGGACAGACCACTGAAGCTTTCTTT. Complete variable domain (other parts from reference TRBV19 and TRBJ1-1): DGGITQSPKYLFRKEGQNVTLSCEQNLNHDAMYWYRQDPGQGLRLIYYSQIVNDFQKGDIAEGYSVSREKKESFPLTVTSAQKNPTAFYLCASSIFGQTTEAFFGQGTRLTVV.

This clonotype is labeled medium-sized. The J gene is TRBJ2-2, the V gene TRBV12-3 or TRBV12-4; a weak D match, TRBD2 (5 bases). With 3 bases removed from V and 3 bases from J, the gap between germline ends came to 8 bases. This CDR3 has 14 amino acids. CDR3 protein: CASSFRGYTGELFF. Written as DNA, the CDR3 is TGTGCCAGCAGTTTCAGAGGGTACACCGGGGAGCTGTTTTTT.

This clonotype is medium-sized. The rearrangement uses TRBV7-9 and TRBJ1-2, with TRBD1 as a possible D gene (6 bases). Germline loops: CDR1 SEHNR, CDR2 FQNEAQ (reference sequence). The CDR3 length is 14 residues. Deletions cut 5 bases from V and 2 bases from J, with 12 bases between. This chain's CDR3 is CASSRGQSNYGYTF. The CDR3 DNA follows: TGTGCCAGCAGCCGGGGGCAGTCGAACTATGGCTACACCTTC.

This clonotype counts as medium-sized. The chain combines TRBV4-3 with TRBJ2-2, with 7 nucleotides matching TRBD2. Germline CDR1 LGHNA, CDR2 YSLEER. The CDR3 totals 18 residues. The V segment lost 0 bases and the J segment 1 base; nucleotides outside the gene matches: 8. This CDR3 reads CASSQDLSPSGNTGELFF. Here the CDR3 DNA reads TGCGCCAGCAGCCAAGATCTCTCCCCTAGCGGGAACACCGGGGAGCTGTTTTTT.